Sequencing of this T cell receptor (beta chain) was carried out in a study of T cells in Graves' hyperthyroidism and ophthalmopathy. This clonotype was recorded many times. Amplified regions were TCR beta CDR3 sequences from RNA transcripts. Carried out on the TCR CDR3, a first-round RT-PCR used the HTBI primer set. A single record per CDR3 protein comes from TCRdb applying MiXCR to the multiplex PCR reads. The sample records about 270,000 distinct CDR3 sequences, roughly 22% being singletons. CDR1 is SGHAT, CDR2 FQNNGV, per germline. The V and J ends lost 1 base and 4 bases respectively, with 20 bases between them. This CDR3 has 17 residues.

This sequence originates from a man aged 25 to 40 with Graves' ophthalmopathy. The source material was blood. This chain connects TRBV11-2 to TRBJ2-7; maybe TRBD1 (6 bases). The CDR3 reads CASSLGSPAGERYEQYF. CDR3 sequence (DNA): TGTGCCAGCAGCTTAGGGTCGCCGGCAGGGGAAAGGTACGAGCAGTACTTC.